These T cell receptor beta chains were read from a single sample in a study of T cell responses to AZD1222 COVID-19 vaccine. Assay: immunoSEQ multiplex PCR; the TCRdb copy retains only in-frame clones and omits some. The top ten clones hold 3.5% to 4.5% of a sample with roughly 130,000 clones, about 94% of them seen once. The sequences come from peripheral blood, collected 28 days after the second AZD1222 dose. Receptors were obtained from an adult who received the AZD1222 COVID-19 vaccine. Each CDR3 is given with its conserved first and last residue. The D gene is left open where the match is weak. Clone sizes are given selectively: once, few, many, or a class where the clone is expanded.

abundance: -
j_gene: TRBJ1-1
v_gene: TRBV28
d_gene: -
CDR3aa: CASSSLGRNTEAFF
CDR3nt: TGTGCCAGCAGTTCCCTGGGGCGAAACACTGAAGCTTTCTTT

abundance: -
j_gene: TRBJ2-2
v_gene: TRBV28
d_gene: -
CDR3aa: CASSQLRTGGELFF
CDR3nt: TGTGCCAGCAGTCAACTCCGGACGGGCGGGGAGCTGTTTTTT

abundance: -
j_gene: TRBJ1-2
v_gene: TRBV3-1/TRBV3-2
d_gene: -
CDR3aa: CASSQDDARGYTF
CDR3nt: TGTGCCAGCAGCCAAGACGACGCCCGGGGCTACACCTTC

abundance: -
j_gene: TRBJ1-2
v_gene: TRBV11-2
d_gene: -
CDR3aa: CASSLDRAAGYTF
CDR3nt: TGTGCCAGCAGCTTAGACAGGGCGGCGGGCTACACCTTC

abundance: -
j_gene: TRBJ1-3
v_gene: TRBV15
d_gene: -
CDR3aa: CATSRDRDSIYF
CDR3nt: TGTGCCACCAGCAGAGATAGGGATTCCATATATTTT

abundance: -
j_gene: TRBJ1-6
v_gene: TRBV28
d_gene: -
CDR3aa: CASSLSAVSPLHF
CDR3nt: TGTGCCAGCAGTTTATCGGCGGTTTCACCCCTCCACTTT

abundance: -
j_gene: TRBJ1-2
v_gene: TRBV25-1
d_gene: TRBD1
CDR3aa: CASTLGQGLGYTF
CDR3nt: TGTGCCAGCACCCTGGGACAGGGGCTGGGCTACACCTTC

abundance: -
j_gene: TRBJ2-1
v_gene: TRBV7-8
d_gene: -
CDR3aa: CASSGPSNEQFF
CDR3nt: TGTGCCAGCAGCGGACCGAGCAATGAGCAGTTCTTC

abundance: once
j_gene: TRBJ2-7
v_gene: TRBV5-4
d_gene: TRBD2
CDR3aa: CASSNDPGTSYEQYF
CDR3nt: TGTGCCAGCAGCAACGATCCCGGGACTAGCTACGAGCAGTACTTC

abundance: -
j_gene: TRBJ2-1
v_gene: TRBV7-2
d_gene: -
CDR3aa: CASSKGRERGYNEQFF
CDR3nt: TGTGCCAGCAGCAAGGGGCGGGAGAGGGGGTACAATGAGCAGTTCTTC

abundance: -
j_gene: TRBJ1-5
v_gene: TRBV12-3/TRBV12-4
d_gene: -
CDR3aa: CASSFHLNQPQHF
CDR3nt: TGTGCCAGCAGTTTCCACCTAAATCAGCCCCAGCATTTT

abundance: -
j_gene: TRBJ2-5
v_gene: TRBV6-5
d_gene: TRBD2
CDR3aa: CASVGRARPGETQYF
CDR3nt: TGTGCCAGCGTGGGGAGGGCGCGACCCGGAGAGACCCAGTACTTC

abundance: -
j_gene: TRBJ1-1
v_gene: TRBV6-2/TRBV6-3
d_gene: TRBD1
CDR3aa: CASSPGDRITEAFF
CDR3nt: TGTGCCAGCAGTCCCGGGGACAGGATCACTGAAGCTTTCTTT

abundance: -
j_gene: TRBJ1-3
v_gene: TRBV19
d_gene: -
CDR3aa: CASRDGTYSGNTIYF
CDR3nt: TGTGCCAGTAGGGACGGAACCTACTCTGGAAACACCATATATTTT

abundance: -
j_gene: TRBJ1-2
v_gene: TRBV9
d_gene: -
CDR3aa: CASKSTEIYGYTF
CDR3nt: TGTGCCAGCAAGTCTACAGAAATCTATGGCTACACCTTC

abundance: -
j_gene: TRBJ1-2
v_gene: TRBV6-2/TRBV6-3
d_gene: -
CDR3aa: CASSYDHASGTSYGYTF
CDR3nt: TGTGCCAGCAGTTACGACCACGCGTCTGGTACAAGCTATGGCTACACCTTC

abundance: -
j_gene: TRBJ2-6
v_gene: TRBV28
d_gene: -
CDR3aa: CASSLRQVLGANVLTF
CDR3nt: TGTGCCAGCAGTTTAAGACAGGTCTTAGGGGCCAACGTCCTGACTTTC

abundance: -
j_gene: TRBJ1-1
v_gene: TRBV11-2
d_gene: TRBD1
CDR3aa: CASSERTGRNTEAFF
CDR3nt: TGTGCCAGCAGCGAGCGGACAGGGAGGAACACTGAAGCTTTCTTT

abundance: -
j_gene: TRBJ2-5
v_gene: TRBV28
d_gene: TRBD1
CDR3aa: CASSTTGQGAKTQYF
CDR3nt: TGTGCCAGCAGCACGACAGGGCAGGGGGCGAAGACCCAGTACTTC

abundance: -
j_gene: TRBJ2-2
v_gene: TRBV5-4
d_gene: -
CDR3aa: CASSLVGDDGELFF
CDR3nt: TGTGCCAGCAGCTTGGTAGGGGATGACGGGGAGCTGTTTTTT

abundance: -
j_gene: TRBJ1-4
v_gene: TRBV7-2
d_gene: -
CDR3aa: CASSLLPGSEKLFF
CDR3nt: TGTGCCAGCAGCTTATTACCGGGAAGTGAAAAACTGTTTTTT

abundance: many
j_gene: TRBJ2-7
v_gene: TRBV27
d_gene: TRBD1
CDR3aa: CASSAPGTGTYEQYF
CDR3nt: TGTGCCAGCAGTGCCCCCGGGACAGGCACCTACGAGCAGTACTTC

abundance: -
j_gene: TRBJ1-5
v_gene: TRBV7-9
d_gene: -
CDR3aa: CASSLVGAGRNQPQHF
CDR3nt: TGTGCCAGCAGCTTAGTTGGGGCAGGAAGGAATCAGCCCCAGCATTTT

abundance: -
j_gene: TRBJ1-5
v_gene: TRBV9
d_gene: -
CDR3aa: CASSVGYSPNQPQHF
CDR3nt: TGTGCCAGCAGCGTCGGGTACAGTCCTAATCAGCCCCAGCATTTT

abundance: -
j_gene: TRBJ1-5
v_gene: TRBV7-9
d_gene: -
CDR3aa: CASSQGPDRNQPQHF
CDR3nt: TGTGCCAGCAGCCAGGGCCCAGACCGCAATCAGCCCCAGCATTTT

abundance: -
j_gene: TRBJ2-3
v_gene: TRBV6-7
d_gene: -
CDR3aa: CASSYSSRFSTDTQYF
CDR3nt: TGTGCCAGCAGTTACTCGAGCAGATTCAGCACAGATACGCAGTATTTT

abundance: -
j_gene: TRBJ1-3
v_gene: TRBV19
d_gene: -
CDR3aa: CASSIGLLSGNTIYF
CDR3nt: TGTGCCAGTAGTATTGGCCTACTCTCTGGAAACACCATATATTTT

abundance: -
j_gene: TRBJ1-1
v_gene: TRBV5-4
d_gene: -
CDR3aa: CASSGWGAYQDTEAFF
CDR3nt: TGTGCCAGCAGCGGATGGGGGGCGTATCAGGACACTGAAGCTTTCTTT

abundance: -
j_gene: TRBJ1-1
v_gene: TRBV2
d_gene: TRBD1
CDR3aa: CASGGQGGNTEAFF
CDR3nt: TGTGCCAGCGGGGGACAGGGAGGAAACACTGAAGCTTTCTTT

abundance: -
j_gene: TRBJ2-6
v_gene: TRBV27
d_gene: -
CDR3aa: CASRYLKSGANVLTF
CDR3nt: TGTGCCAGCAGATACCTAAAGTCTGGGGCCAACGTCCTGACTTTC

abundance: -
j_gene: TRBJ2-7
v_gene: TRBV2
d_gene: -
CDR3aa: CASSETYEQYF
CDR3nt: TGTGCCAGCAGTGAAACCTACGAGCAGTACTTC

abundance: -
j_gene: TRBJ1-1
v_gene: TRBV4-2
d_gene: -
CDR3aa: CASSHSVLRENTEAFF
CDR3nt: TGTGCCAGCAGCCATTCCGTACTCCGGGAGAACACTGAAGCTTTCTTT

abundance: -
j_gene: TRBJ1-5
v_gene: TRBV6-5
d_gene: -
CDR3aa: CASSQGQPQHF
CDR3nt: TGTGCCAGCAGTCAGGGGCAGCCCCAGCATTTT

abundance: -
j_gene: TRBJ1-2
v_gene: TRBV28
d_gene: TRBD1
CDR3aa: CASSSSETGSGYGYTF
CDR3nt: TGTGCCAGCAGTTCCTCCGAGACAGGGTCGGGCTATGGCTACACCTTC

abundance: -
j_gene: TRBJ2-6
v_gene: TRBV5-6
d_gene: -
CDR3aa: CASSLATGSGANVLTF
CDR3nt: TGTGCCAGCAGCTTGGCTACAGGGTCTGGGGCCAACGTCCTGACTTTC

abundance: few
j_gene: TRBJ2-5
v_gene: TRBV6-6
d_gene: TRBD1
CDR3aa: CASSRRSGQGLGAQETQYF
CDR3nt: TGTGCCAGCAGTCGAAGGAGCGGACAGGGTCTGGGGGCTCAAGAGACCCAGTACTTC

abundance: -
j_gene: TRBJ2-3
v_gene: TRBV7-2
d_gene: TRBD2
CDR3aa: CASSLERPSGRRADTQYF
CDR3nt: TGTGCCAGCAGCTTAGAGAGGCCTAGCGGGAGAAGGGCAGATACGCAGTATTTT

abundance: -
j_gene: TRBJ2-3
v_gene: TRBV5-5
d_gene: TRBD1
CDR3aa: CVSSSRDRDFTDTQYF
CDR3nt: TGTGTCAGCAGCTCCCGGGACAGAGACTTCACAGATACGCAGTATTTT

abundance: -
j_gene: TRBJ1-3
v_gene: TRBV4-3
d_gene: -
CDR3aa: CASSLDSLSGNTIYF
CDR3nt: TGCGCCAGCAGCCTTGACAGTCTCTCTGGAAACACCATATATTTT

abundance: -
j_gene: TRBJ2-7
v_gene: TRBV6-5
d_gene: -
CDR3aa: CASSFRAEGREQYF
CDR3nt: TGTGCCAGCAGCTTTCGGGCCGAGGGGCGCGAGCAGTACTTC

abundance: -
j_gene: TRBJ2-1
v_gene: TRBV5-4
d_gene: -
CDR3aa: CASSQPERSSYNEQFF
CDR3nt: TGTGCCAGCAGTCAGCCGGAGCGGAGCTCCTACAATGAGCAGTTCTTC

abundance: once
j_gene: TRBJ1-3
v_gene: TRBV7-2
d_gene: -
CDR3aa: CASSSPPQGTGNTIYF
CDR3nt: TGTGCCAGCAGCTCCCCTCCCCAGGGAACTGGAAACACCATATATTTT

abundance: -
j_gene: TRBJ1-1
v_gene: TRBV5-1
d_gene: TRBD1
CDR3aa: CASSLGLQGPPNTEAFF
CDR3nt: TGCGCCAGCAGCTTGGGATTACAGGGGCCGCCGAACACTGAAGCTTTCTTT

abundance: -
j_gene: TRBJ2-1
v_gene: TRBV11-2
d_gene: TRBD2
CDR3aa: CASSVAGLARNEQFF
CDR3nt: TGTGCCAGCAGCGTAGCGGGGTTGGCGAGGAATGAGCAGTTCTTC

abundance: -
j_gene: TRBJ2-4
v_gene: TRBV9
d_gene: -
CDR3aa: CASSVGGSRNIQYF
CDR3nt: TGTGCCAGCAGCGTAGGAGGCAGTCGGAACATTCAGTACTTC

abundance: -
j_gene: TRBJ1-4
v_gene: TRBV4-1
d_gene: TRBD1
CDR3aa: CASSQLQGGGEKLFF
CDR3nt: TGCGCCAGCAGCCAACTTCAAGGGGGCGGCGAAAAACTGTTTTTT

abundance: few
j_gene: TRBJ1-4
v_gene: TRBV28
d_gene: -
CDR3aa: CASSLGRWINEKLFF
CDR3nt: TGTGCCAGCAGTTTAGGACGGTGGATTAATGAAAAACTGTTTTTT

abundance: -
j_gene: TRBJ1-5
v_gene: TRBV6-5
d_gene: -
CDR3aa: CASRIGGNQPQHF
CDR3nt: TGTGCCAGCAGAATCGGGGGCAATCAGCCCCAGCATTTT

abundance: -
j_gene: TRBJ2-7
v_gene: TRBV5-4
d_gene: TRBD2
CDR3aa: CASSLGLAGGRTYEQYF
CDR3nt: TGTGCCAGCAGCTTGGGACTAGCGGGGGGCCGAACCTACGAGCAGTACTTC

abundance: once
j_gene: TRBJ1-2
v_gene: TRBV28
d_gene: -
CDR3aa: CASSSPGGGMEGYTF
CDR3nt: TGTGCCAGCAGTTCCCCCGGGGGGGGTATGGAGGGCTACACCTTC

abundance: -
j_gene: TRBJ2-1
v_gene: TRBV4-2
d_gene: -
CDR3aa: CASSQGGLYRDNEQFF
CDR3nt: TGTGCCAGCAGCCAAGGAGGACTATATCGAGACAATGAGCAGTTCTTC

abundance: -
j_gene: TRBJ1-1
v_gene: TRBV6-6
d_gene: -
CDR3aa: CATRAREAFF
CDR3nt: TGTGCCACCCGAGCCAGAGAAGCTTTCTTT

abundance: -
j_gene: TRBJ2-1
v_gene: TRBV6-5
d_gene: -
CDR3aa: CASRLALDNEQFF
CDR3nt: TGTGCCAGCAGGCTAGCGTTGGACAATGAGCAGTTCTTC

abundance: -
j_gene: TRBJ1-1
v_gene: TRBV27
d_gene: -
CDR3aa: CASSPFEGQNTEAFF
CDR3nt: TGTGCCAGCAGTCCTTTTGAGGGCCAGAACACTGAAGCTTTCTTT

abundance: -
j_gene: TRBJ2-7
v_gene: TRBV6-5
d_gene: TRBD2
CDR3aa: CASMVTSGANEQYF
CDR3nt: TGTGCCAGCATGGTTACTAGCGGGGCGAACGAGCAGTACTTC

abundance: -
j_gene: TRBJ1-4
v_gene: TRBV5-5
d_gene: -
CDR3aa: CASSPQGVNEKLFF
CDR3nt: TGTGCCAGCAGTCCCCAGGGAGTTAATGAAAAACTGTTTTTT

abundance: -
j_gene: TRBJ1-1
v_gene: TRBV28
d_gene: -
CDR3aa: CASSPPGGDTEAFF
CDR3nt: TGTGCCAGCAGCCCTCCGGGGGGGGACACTGAAGCTTTCTTT